The 17 T cell receptor beta chains presented below share a single source sample, sequenced in a study of blood T cell repertoires in COVID-19. Only in-frame clones appear in the TCRdb table, and some are missing; sequencing was by immunoSEQ multiplex PCR. The sample carries 250,000 or so clones, 70% to 90% recorded once. The sample was PBMCs or T cells enriched from blood (not recorded which). Receptors originate from a man aged 50-59 years who had been exposed to COVID-19.

The rearrangement joins TRBV11-2 to TRBJ2-2; possibly TRBD2 for D (7 bases). V was cut by 2 bases and J by 6 bases, with 16 bases left in between. Germline CDR1 reads SGHAT; CDR2 reads FQNNGV. CDR3 length: 16 residues. CDR3 in amino acids: CASSLPGRGKAGELFF. The CDR3 coding sequence is TGTGCCAGCAGCTTACCAGGGAGGGGGAAGGCCGGGGAGCTGTTTTTT.

The chain carries TRBV9 and TRBJ1-1, with D possibly being TRBD1 (6 bases). The CDR3 covers 15 residues. Per germline, CDR1 SGDLS and CDR2 YYNGEE. The V end lost 4 bases, the J end lost 0 bases, and 13 bases lay between the germline ends. This CDR3 reads CASSLSQGMNTEAFF. CDR3 DNA sequence: TGTGCCAGCAGCCTATCGCAGGGGATGAACACTGAAGCTTTCTTT.

The chain links TRBV11-2 to TRBJ2-2; no clear D gene. The CDR3 runs to 15 residues. Germline assignment: CDR1 SGHAT and CDR2 FQNNGV. With 0 bases removed from V and 2 bases from J, the gap between germline ends came to 7 bases. The CDR3 region has the DNA TGTGCCAGCAGCTTAGATTTTGGCAACACCGGGGAGCTGTTTTTT. Its protein is CASSLDFGNTGELFF. Complete variable domain (other parts from reference TRBV11-2 and TRBJ2-2): EAGVAQSPRYKIIEKRQSVAFWCNPISGHATLYWYQQILGQGPKLLIQFQNNGVVDDSQLPKDRFSAERLKGVDSTLKIQPAKLEDSAVYLCASSLDFGNTGELFFGEGSRLTVL.

The chain is built from TRBV7-3 and TRBJ2-1; 10 nucleotides align to TRBD2. There are 17 residues in the CDR3. Germline CDR1 is SGHTA and CDR2 is FQGTGA. The V segment lost 4 bases and the J segment 10 bases; nucleotides outside the gene matches: 16. The CDR3 protein is CASSSPLGSGRAGEQFF. The CDR3 bases are TGTGCCAGCAGCTCCCCTTTAGGAAGCGGGAGGGCGGGGGAGCAGTTCTTC.

The rearrangement uses TRBV7-3 and TRBJ2-7, with D tentatively TRBD2 (5 bases). The CDR3 spans 17 residues. Trimming cost V 1 base and J 0 bases, with 16 bases left between them. Germline V gene sequence: CDR1 SGHTA, CDR2 FQGTGA. CDR3 sequence (DNA): TGTGCCAGCAGCTTAATGTTCGGGGTATTGAACTCCTACGAGCAGTACGTC. Protein: CASSLMFGVLNSYEQYV.

The chain recombines TRBV6-5 with TRBJ2-2; the D gene is possibly TRBD1 (6 bases). V was trimmed by 11 bases and J by 5 bases, leaving 18 bases between them. This CDR3 region has 14 residues. CDR1 is MNHEY, CDR2 SVGAGI, per germline. The CDR3 coding sequence is TGTGCCGTCGGGACACCGTCCGTAACCGGGGAGCTGTTTTTT. Encoded protein: CAVGTPSVTGELFF.

The CDR3 bases are TGTGCCAGCAGCTCCGACAGGGGGTCCTACAATGAGCAGTTCTTC. Protein sequence: CASSSDRGSYNEQFF. The chain is built from TRBV7-2 and TRBJ2-1, with TRBD1 identical over 9 bases. The V segment lost 4 bases and the J segment 1 base; nucleotides outside the gene matches: 2. The CDR3 has 15 residues. CDR1 and CDR2 from the germline V gene are SGHTA and FQGNSA.

The chain combines TRBV7-3 with TRBJ2-3, with 8 positions matching TRBD2. Unmatched junction bases numbered 4, after V lost 2 bases and J lost 0 bases. This CDR3 has 16 residues. Germline lookup yields CDR1 SGHTA and CDR2 FQGTGA. CDR3 amino acids: CASSLSPSGSTDTQYF. In DNA, the CDR3 is TGTGCCAGCAGCTTATCGCCTAGCGGGAGCACAGATACGCAGTATTTT.

V and J are TRBV28 and TRBJ1-3, with D uncertain. Germline loops: CDR1 MDHEN, CDR2 SYDVKM. With 3 bases removed from V and 0 bases from J, the gap between germline ends came to 6 bases. The CDR3 loop spans 14 amino acids. The CDR3 spells CASSFELSGNTIYF. The CDR3 DNA follows: TGTGCCAGCAGTTTTGAACTCTCTGGAAACACCATATATTTT.

This clone has just one count. This chain connects TRBV4-2 to TRBJ2-5; perhaps TRBD2 as D (5 bases). Germline-derived CDR1 and CDR2 are LGHNA and YNFKEQ. Deletions cut 1 base from V and 5 bases from J, with 17 bases between. The CDR3 is 16 amino acids. The CDR3: CASSQGVGMRAETQYF. The DNA for the CDR3 is TGTGCCAGCAGCCAAGGGGTCGGCATGAGGGCGGAGACCCAGTACTTC.

This chain joins TRBV30 and TRBJ1-5; TRBD1 agrees at 7 bases. Germline values: CDR1 GTSNPN, CDR2 SVGIG (reference sequence). The CDR3 extends over 15 amino acids. With 3 bases clipped from V and 6 bases from J, the junction kept 11 bases outside the gene matches. The CDR3 nucleotides read TGTGCCTGGAGAGACCTAGACAGGGATGGTCAGCCCCAGCATTTT. Amino acids: CAWRDLDRDGQPQHF.

The chain uses TRBV19 and TRBJ1-1; a possible D gene is TRBD1 (5 bases). Germline CDR1 reads LNHDA; CDR2 reads SQIVND (reference sequence). This CDR3 has 14 residues. Trimming removed 3 bases from V and 6 bases from J, with 14 bases in between. DNA for the CDR3: TGTGCCAGTAGTATGGTCGGCAGGGTCCCTGAAGCTTTCTTT. Protein product: CASSMVGRVPEAFF.

V usage is TRBV7-9 and J usage is TRBJ1-1, with 8 bases identical to TRBD1. Trimming at V came to 5 bases and at J to 5 bases, leaving 7 bases not matched to a gene. Germline V lookup: CDR1 SEHNR, CDR2 FQNEAQ (reference sequence). The CDR3 consists of 14 residues. Here the CDR3 reads CASSVTGGGTEAFF. CDR3 coding DNA: TGTGCCAGCAGCGTTACAGGGGGAGGAACTGAAGCTTTCTTT. The full variable domain, completed using reference TRBV7-9 and TRBJ1-1, is DTGVSQNPRHKITKRGQNVTFRCDPISEHNRLYWYRQTLGQGPEFLTYFQNEAQLEKSRLLSDRFSAERPKGSFSTLEIQRTEQGDSAMYLCASSVTGGGTEAFFGQGTRLTVV.

The rearrangement joins TRBV7-3 to TRBJ1-2; D is possibly TRBD1 (5 bases). This CDR3 is built from 13 residues. The germline gives CDR1 SGHTA, CDR2 FQGTGA. Trimming left V 4 bases short and J 6 bases short, with 12 bases between. This CDR3 reads CASSSQWGDGYTF. Written as DNA, the CDR3 is TGTGCCAGCAGCTCACAATGGGGCGATGGCTACACCTTC.

The CDR3 loop reads CASSPDRAEKLFF. The DNA of the CDR3 is TGTGCCAGCAGCCCCGACAGGGCTGAAAAACTGTTTTTT. The gene calls are TRBV5-4 and TRBJ1-4; TRBD1 matches 7 bases. Germline CDR1 is SGHNT and CDR2 is YYREEE (reference sequence). This CDR3 is built from 13 residues. J was trimmed by 7 bases and V by 4 bases; bases with no gene match: 4.

This sequence joins TRBV11-3 and TRBJ1-1; weak D call: TRBD1 (5 bases). CDR3 length equals 14 residues. Germline-derived CDR1 and CDR2 are SGHNT and YENEEA. Between the trimmed V and J ends, which lost 3 bases and 5 bases, there was a span of 13 bases. The CDR3 bases are TGTGCCAGCAGCTTGGAAGGGGCGAGGACTGAAGCTTTCTTT. Protein product: CASSLEGARTEAFF.

On this clone itself: At one end the junction does not follow the germline gene, possibly because of a read error. This chain uses TRBV7-7 with TRBJ2-2; the match to TRBD2 covers 8 bases. Germline values: CDR1 SSHAT, CDR2 FNYEAQ (reference sequence). There are 15 residues in the CDR3. The CDR3 DNA is TGTGCTAGCAGCTTACAAGCGGGAGTGACCGGGGAGCTGTTTTTT. Residues: CASSLQAGVTGELFF.